What follows are 15 T cell receptor beta chains derived from one specimen sequenced in a study of blood T cell repertoires in COVID-19. Clones were read by immunoSEQ multiplex PCR, and TCRdb kept only the in-frame ones, dropping some. The sample lists over 200,000 clones, roughly 87% occurring once. Source material: peripheral blood. The receptors originated from a woman younger than 45 with acute or convalescent COVID-19.

V is TRBV19 and J is TRBJ2-6; TRBD1 aligns across 8 bases. CDR3 length equals 17 residues. J was trimmed by 2 bases and V by 5 bases; bases with no gene match: 8. Germline loops: CDR1 LNHDA, CDR2 SQIVND (reference sequence). The CDR3 spells CASSPRRTGTGANVLTF. The CDR3 DNA is TGTGCCAGTAGTCCAAGGCGGACAGGGACTGGGGCCAACGTCCTGACTTTC.

The J gene is TRBJ1-3, the V gene TRBV21-1; TRBD1 is taken as the D call from the table, unchecked against the DNA. TRBV21-1 is flagged as a pseudogene. This CDR3 region has 14 residues. CDR3 nucleotide sequence: TGTGCCAGCAGCAAATCCCCAGGCGGAAACACCATATATTTT. It is translated as CASSKSPGGNTIYF.

The chain joins TRBV18 to TRBJ2-7, with 11 bases aligning to TRBD2. The CDR3 totals 14 residues. Losses at the gene ends were 2 bases for V and 6 bases for J; bases not matched to a gene: 3. Germline V gene lookup returns CDR1 KGHSH and CDR2 LQKENI. The CDR3 sequence is CASSPGTSGSEQYF. The CDR3 DNA follows: TGTGCCAGCTCACCAGGGACTAGCGGATCCGAGCAGTACTTC.

This clone was recorded once. V gene TRBV19 combines with J gene TRBJ2-1; 10 bases line up with TRBD1. Trimming took 6 bases from V and 4 from J; bases not matched to a gene: 12. The CDR3 has 17 amino acids. Germline CDR1 is LNHDA and CDR2 is SQIVND (reference sequence). The CDR3 reads CASRISIGQGEYNEQFF. The DNA of the CDR3 is TGTGCCAGTAGGATATCAATTGGACAGGGGGAGTACAATGAGCAGTTCTTC.

The J gene is TRBJ1-5, the V gene TRBV11-2, with D possibly being TRBD1 (5 bases). Per the germline V gene, CDR1 is SGHAT and CDR2 is FQNNGV. V was trimmed by 0 bases and J by 7 bases, leaving 16 bases between them. This CDR3 is built from 16 residues. In nucleotides, the CDR3 is TGTGCCAGCAGCTTAGATTCGGCAGGGTTCGGACAGCCCCAGCATTTT. It specifies CASSLDSAGFGQPQHF.

The gene calls are TRBV5-1 and TRBJ2-5; D call uncertain. CDR1 and CDR2 (germline): SGHRS, YFSETQ. Between the trimmed V and J ends, which lost 7 bases and 3 bases, there was a span of 16 bases. CDR3 length: 14 residues. Here the CDR3 DNA reads TGCGCCAGCCAACGCCTGTTGAGCGAAGAGACCCAGTACTTC. Translating it yields CASQRLLSEETQYF. Complete variable domain (other parts from reference TRBV5-1 and TRBJ2-5): KAGVTQTPRYLIKTRGQQVTLSCSPISGHRSVSWYQQTPGQGLQFLFEYFSETQRNKGNFPGRFSGRQFSNSRSEMNVSTLELGDSALYLCASQRLLSEETQYFGPGTRLLVL.

The V call is TRBV13, the J call TRBJ2-7, with 10 bases identical to TRBD1. This CDR3 contains 16 residues. V trimming: 2 bases; J trimming: 3 bases; junction bases outside the gene matches: 7. CDR1 and CDR2 (germline): PRHDT, FYEKMQ (reference sequence). The CDR3 DNA sequence: TGTGCCAGCAGCTTAAGGTTGGGACAGGGGCACTACGAGCAGTACTTC. Amino acid sequence: CASSLRLGQGHYEQYF. The full variable domain, rest sourced from reference TRBV13 and TRBJ2-7, is AAGVIQSPRHLIKEKRETATLKCYPIPRHDTVYWYQQGPGQDPQFLISFYEKMQSDKGSIPDRFSAQQFSDYHSELNMSSLELGDSALYFCASSLRLGQGHYEQYFGPGTRLTVT.

This chain uses TRBV12-1 with TRBJ1-1. TRBV12-1 is classified as a pseudogene. The CDR3 has 14 residues. CDR3 bases: TGTGCCAGCAGCCTTAGACGGGAGAACACTGAAGCTTTCTTT. Its protein is CASSLRRENTEAFF.

The chain is built from TRBV30 and TRBJ2-1; TRBD2 agrees at 8 bases. Germline V gives CDR1 GTSNPN, CDR2 SVGIG (reference sequence). CDR3 size: 15 residues. V gave up 2 bases and J gave up 1 base; unmatched junction bases: 4. For the CDR3, the DNA is TGTGCCTGGAGTCCCCCGGGAGGGTCCTACAATGAGCAGTTCTTC. Protein: CAWSPPGGSYNEQFF.

The chain is built from TRBV19 and TRBJ2-3; no clear D gene. Germline lookup yields CDR1 LNHDA and CDR2 SQIVND (reference sequence). The CDR3 covers 14 residues. V was trimmed by 3 bases and J by 2 bases, leaving 9 bases between them. The CDR3 here is CASSISSTTDTQYF. The CDR3 coding sequence is TGTGCCAGTAGTATTTCTTCTACCACAGATACGCAGTATTTT.

The rearrangement links TRBV7-9 to TRBJ1-1; D is unresolved. This CDR3 has 12 amino acids. Trimming took 1 base from V and 7 from J, leaving 7 bases between them. Germline V gene sequence: CDR1 SEHNR, CDR2 FQNEAQ (reference sequence). The DNA of the CDR3 is TGTGCCAGCAGCTTAGGGGAGGGTGAAGCTTTCTTT. Its translation: CASSLGEGEAFF. Based on the CDR3 plus reference TRBV7-9 and TRBJ1-1, the full variable domain is DTGVSQNPRHKITKRGQNVTFRCDPISEHNRLYWYRQTLGQGPEFLTYFQNEAQLEKSRLLSDRFSAERPKGSFSTLEIQRTEQGDSAMYLCASSLGEGEAFFGQGTRLTVV.

The chain employs TRBV19 and TRBJ2-7; 7 bases match TRBD1. After removal of 6 bases from V and 2 bases from J, the junction contained 4 bases not matched to a gene. The V gene's germline CDR1 is LNHDA and CDR2 SQIVND (reference sequence). The CDR3 runs to 13 residues. CDR3 nucleotide sequence: TGTGCCAGTAGATCGACAGGGACCTACGAGCAGTACTTC. This gives the protein CASRSTGTYEQYF.

The chain combines TRBV19 with TRBJ2-7; 7 nucleotides line up with TRBD1. The CDR3 is 14 residues long. From germline, CDR1 is LNHDA and CDR2 SQIVND (reference sequence). V was clipped by 5 bases and J by 4 bases; unmatched bases: 8. The CDR3: CASSWAGGSYEQYF. CDR3 DNA sequence: TGTGCCAGTAGTTGGGCAGGGGGTTCTTACGAGCAGTACTTC.

This chain links TRBV6-2 or TRBV6-3 with TRBJ2-3; TRBD2 matches 8 bases. Germline trimming cut 6 bases from V and 1 base from J; bases unmatched to any gene: 9. In germline, CDR1 is MNHEY, CDR2 SVGEGT. The CDR3 spans 16 residues. The CDR3 sequence: CASSLLAETRTDTQYF. CDR3 bases: TGTGCCAGCAGCCTACTAGCGGAAACACGCACAGATACGCAGTATTTT.

The rearrangement uses TRBV5-4 and TRBJ2-4, with 9 bases aligning to TRBD1. Trimming took 3 bases from V and 1 from J; bases not matched to a gene: 8. The V gene's germline CDR1 is SGHNT and CDR2 YYREEE (reference sequence). The CDR3 consists of 17 residues. The CDR3 DNA is TGTGCCAGCAGCTCTCCGGGACAGGGTTGGGCCAAAAACATTCAGTACTTC. Translating gives CASSSPGQGWAKNIQYF.